This T cell receptor beta chain was captured in a study of T cells in localized non-small cell lung cancer. Study findings and constraints: Peak T cell clonality was found in uninvolved adjacent lung, exceeding tumor.

Note on this clone: Its antigen remains unknown.

The data were produced by immunoSEQ multiplex PCR, yet TCRdb's version contains in-frame clones alone and is incomplete. The sample lists tens of thousands of clones; almost 90% were seen once. The germline V gene has CDR1 SGDLS and CDR2 YYNGEE. There are 19 residues in the CDR3. Germline trimming cut 4 bases from V and 2 bases from J; bases unmatched to any gene: 18. The TCR sequence derives from a woman aged 40-70 years with stage I lung adenocarcinoma. The starting material was peripheral blood, obtained before any cancer treatment. The rearrangement joins TRBV9 to TRBJ2-3; the match to TRBD2 covers 8 bases. For the CDR3, the DNA is TGTGCCAGCAGCCCCCCCACTAGGACTAGCAGAGAAATCACAGATACGCAGTATTTT. This gives the protein CASSPPTRTSREITDTQYF.